The following is a T cell receptor beta chain sequence with its context. Germline V gives CDR1 LGHDT, CDR2 YNNKEL (reference sequence). Trimming left V 3 bases short and J 2 bases short, with 15 bases between. The CDR3 runs to 16 residues. These data belong to a study of blood T cell repertoires in COVID-19. As originally analysed: For nucleated cells, counts were estimated from reference gene primer amplification. Libraries were prepared by immunoSEQ multiplex PCR; TCRdb keeps only in-frame clonotypes and omits some of them. The DNA was the basis for D and trimming; V, J and clone size are from that table. The sample contains about 140,000 clones, around 80% of which appear only once.

The specimen sequenced was peripheral blood. The chain recombines TRBV3-1 (or the pseudogene TRBV3-2) with TRBJ2-3; tentative D call: TRBD1 (5 bases). The TCR comes from a human donor in a cohort sampled during active COVID-19. The CDR3 bases are TGTGCCAGCAGCCATGGACACCCGTTCTCCACAGATACGCAGTATTTT. Encoded protein: CASSHGHPFSTDTQYF.